This entry lists 29 T cell receptor beta chains sequenced from one sample in a study of shared clonotypes between healthy human individuals (dated by TCRdb to the early 2020s). The library came from the immunoSEQ multiplex PCR assay. TCRdb provides this immuneACCESS table in a form limited to in-frame rearrangements. Some clones are lacking; in checked studies, under half of them reflect an unresolved V gene, and why the rest are absent is not known. The sample records under 1,900,000 clones, around 98.5% of which are singletons. Roughly 0.35% of the sample rests with the top ten. Sequencing was performed on naive CD4+ T cells sorted from blood. The cell subset or site label for this specimen denotes: CD45RA+ positively selected. All receptors derive from a man aged 25-45 years in good health.

The chain employs TRBV7-2 and TRBJ2-7; a weak D match, TRBD2 (5 bases). CDR1 SGHTA and CDR2 FQGNSA come from the germline V gene. V was pared by 2 bases and J by 1 base, with 12 bases between. This CDR3 contains 15 residues. CDR3 protein: CASSLSASMSYEQYF. CDR3 nucleotides: TGTGCCAGCAGCTTATCTGCTAGCATGTCCTACGAGCAGTACTTC.

The V and J genes are TRBV28 and TRBJ2-1, with 16 positions matching TRBD2. This CDR3 has 18 residues. J lost 7 bases, V lost 5 bases, and 11 bases had no gene match. The germline V gene encodes CDR1 MDHEN and CDR2 SYDVKM. The CDR3 coding sequence is TGTGCCAGCAGTCCACAGGGACTAGCGGGAGGGTTGCGGAATGAGCAGTTCTTC. It is translated as CASSPQGLAGGLRNEQFF.

The V gene is TRBV7-2, the J gene TRBJ2-3; 8 positions agree with TRBD2. V lost 2 bases, J lost 6 bases, and 7 bases stayed unmatched. The CDR3 runs to 15 residues. The germline V gene has CDR1 SGHTA and CDR2 FQGNSA. CDR3 loop: CASSLTGGPSDTQYF. The CDR3 bases are TGTGCCAGCAGCTTAACGGGAGGGCCTTCCGATACGCAGTATTTT.

V and J are TRBV9 and TRBJ2-1, with a weak D call TRBD2 (6 bases). V was cut by 0 bases and J by 4 bases, with 20 bases left in between. Germline values: CDR1 SGDLS, CDR2 YYNGEE. This CDR3 comprises 18 residues. The CDR3 DNA reads TGTGCCAGCAGCGTAGCTTTGAGGGACTTGGGAGAGTACAATGAGCAGTTCTTC. Its translation is CASSVALRDLGEYNEQFF.

The chain uses TRBV14 and TRBJ2-7, with D perhaps TRBD1 (5 bases). The germline gives CDR1 SGHDN, CDR2 FVKESK. The CDR3 has 16 residues. Trimming stripped 2 bases from V and 3 bases from J, with 17 bases between. In DNA, the CDR3 is TGTGCCAGCAGCCAATGGGTTACTAACAGGCGCTACGAGCAGTACTTC. This sequence encodes CASSQWVTNRRYEQYF.

A note on this clone: The same CDR3 also results from other DNA sequences found in this sample. This chain connects TRBV7-9 to TRBJ2-3; no firm D call. The CDR3 extends over 11 amino acids. From germline, CDR1 is SEHNR and CDR2 FQNEAQ (reference sequence). V dropped 3 bases and J dropped 4 bases, with 2 bases sitting between them. The DNA for the CDR3 is TGTGCCAGCAGCTTGTCAGATACGCAGTATTTT. This encodes CASSLSDTQYF.

This clone was counted a single time. The chain carries TRBV27 and TRBJ2-7; D is uncertain. Germline V gene lookup returns CDR1 MNHEY and CDR2 SMNVEV (reference sequence). Trimming stripped 3 bases from V and 7 bases from J, with 10 bases between. The CDR3 length is 12 residues. The CDR3 DNA reads TGTGCCAGCAGTTTCAGGTGGGGTGAGCAGTACTTC. Encoded protein: CASSFRWGEQYF.

The chain carries TRBV18 and TRBJ2-3; 8 bases agree with TRBD1. Germline CDR1 reads KGHSH; CDR2 reads LQKENI. V lost 4 bases and J lost 6; bases outside the gene matches: 6. The CDR3 spans 14 residues. The CDR3 reads CASSLGTGGDTQYF. CDR3 nucleotides: TGTGCCAGCTCACTGGGGACAGGCGGGGATACGCAGTATTTT.

The rearrangement uses TRBV27 and TRBJ2-7, with 7 bases matching TRBD1. This CDR3 has 14 amino acids. V lost 6 bases to trimming and J lost 0 bases; unmatched junction nucleotides: 5. Germline CDR1 reads MNHEY; CDR2 reads SMNVEV (reference sequence). This CDR3 reads CASSGQAFSYEQYF. CDR3 nucleotide sequence: TGTGCCAGCAGCGGACAGGCTTTCTCCTACGAGCAGTACTTC.

V is TRBV18 and J is TRBJ2-7, with 7 positions matching TRBD1. V gave up 3 bases and J gave up 3 bases; unmatched junction bases: 8. The CDR3 totals 15 residues. The V gene's germline CDR1 is KGHSH and CDR2 LQKENI. In DNA form, the CDR3 reads TGTGCCAGCTCACCCCGGGCAGGGGGTGTCTACGAGCAGTACTTC. Residues: CASSPRAGGVYEQYF.

V usage is TRBV5-1 and J usage is TRBJ1-4; TRBD1 agrees at 8 bases. J was trimmed by 10 bases and V by 4 bases; bases with no gene match: 12. Per the germline V gene, CDR1 is SGHRS and CDR2 is YFSETQ. This CDR3 has 15 residues. The CDR3 reads CASSQDRANLGKLFF. CDR3 bases: TGCGCCAGCAGCCAGGACAGGGCAAACTTGGGAAAACTGTTTTTT.

Note on this clone: This CDR3 is also generated by other DNA sequences in the sample. This rearrangement joins TRBV9 to TRBJ2-7; D perhaps matches TRBD1 (6 bases). This CDR3 is built from 13 residues. From germline, CDR1 is SGDLS and CDR2 YYNGEE. V lost 2 bases and J 3 bases, leaving 9 bases between the germline ends. The CDR3 reads CASSVGQSYEQYF. CDR3 coding DNA: TGTGCCAGCAGCGTCGGACAGAGCTACGAGCAGTACTTC.

As concerns this clone: Other DNA variants within this sample encode the same CDR3. This chain uses TRBV5-4 with TRBJ2-1; 8 bases are shared with TRBD2. With V trimmed by 2 bases and J by 0 bases, 1 base remained unmatched. Germline V lookup: CDR1 SGHNT, CDR2 YYREEE (reference sequence). This CDR3 comprises 15 residues. The CDR3 loop is CASSLSGSSYNEQFF. Here the CDR3 DNA reads TGTGCCAGCAGCTTAAGCGGGAGCTCCTACAATGAGCAGTTCTTC.

The chain joins TRBV6-5 to TRBJ1-1, with 8 bases matching TRBD1. Trimming at V came to 4 bases and at J to 4 bases, leaving 2 bases not matched to a gene. Germline V CDR1 and CDR2: MNHEY, SVGAGI. The CDR3 runs to 13 residues. DNA of the CDR3: TGTGCCAGCAGTTTTACAGGGGGCACTGAAGCTTTCTTT. It encodes CASSFTGGTEAFF.

This chain uses TRBV10-3 with TRBJ2-3; maybe TRBD1 (8 bases). Germline CDR1 is ENHRY and CDR2 is SYGVKD. Deletions cut 5 bases from V and 5 bases from J, with 17 bases between. The CDR3 totals 15 residues. The DNA for the CDR3 is TGTGCCATCAGTCGCACAGGGGGGGGTCGAGATACGCAGTATTTT. Translated, it gives CAISRTGGGRDTQYF.

This chain links TRBV6-1 with TRBJ1-4, with 9 bases that match TRBD1. In germline, CDR1 is MNHNS, CDR2 SASEGT. The junction had 1 base not matched to a gene; V was cut back by 2 bases and J by 9 bases. The CDR3 contains 13 residues. CDR3 coding DNA: TGTGCCAGCAGTGAACACAGGGGGCAAAAACTGTTTTTT. This gives the protein CASSEHRGQKLFF.

The chain couples TRBV6-1 to TRBJ1-2; unclear D gene. The length of the CDR3 is 15 residues. Trimming pared 2 bases from V and 2 bases from J, leaving 12 bases between. Germline CDR1 reads MNHNS; CDR2 reads SASEGT. This chain's CDR3 is CASSESSGSNYGYTF. CDR3 nucleotides: TGTGCCAGCAGTGAAAGTTCGGGATCCAACTATGGCTACACCTTC.

The genes are TRBV19 and TRBJ2-5; the D gene is possibly TRBD1 (6 bases). CDR3 length equals 14 residues. Germline V gene lookup returns CDR1 LNHDA and CDR2 SQIVND (reference sequence). V shed 5 bases and J shed 5 bases, with 15 bases lying between them. The CDR3, as DNA: TGTGCCAGTAGTCCCGCAGGGGCTCGGGAGACCCAGTACTTC. This encodes CASSPAGARETQYF.

J is TRBJ2-1 and V is TRBV10-3; 13 bases are shared with TRBD2. With 0 bases clipped from V and 10 bases from J, the junction kept 6 bases outside the gene matches. In germline, CDR1 is ENHRY, CDR2 SYGVKD. The CDR3 runs to 16 residues. The CDR3 here is CAISESTSGRAGEQFF. In DNA, the CDR3 is TGTGCCATCAGTGAGTCTACTAGCGGGAGGGCGGGGGAGCAGTTCTTC.

This clone showed up just once. This chain's CDR3 is CASSPLPGRLTTDTQYF. DNA of the CDR3: TGTGCCAGCTCACCACTACCGGGGCGATTAACCACAGATACGCAGTATTTT. The chain uses TRBV18 and TRBJ2-3; D might be TRBD1 or TRBD2, each matching 5 bases. This CDR3 region has 17 residues. V lost 1 base and J lost 2, with 16 bases in between. Looked up from germline, CDR1 is KGHSH and CDR2 is LQKENI.

The chain is built from TRBV7-2 and TRBJ2-3, with 8 positions matching TRBD1. The junction had 2 bases not matched to a gene; V was cut back by 3 bases and J by 0 bases. This CDR3 spans 15 amino acids. Germline CDR1 reads SGHTA; CDR2 reads FQGNSA. CDR3: CASSLTGASTDTQYF. Here the CDR3 DNA reads TGTGCCAGCAGCTTGACAGGGGCTAGCACAGATACGCAGTATTTT.

This chain joins TRBV7-2 and TRBJ2-3; TRBD2 agrees at 10 bases. The V gene's germline CDR1 is SGHTA and CDR2 FQGNSA. This CDR3 has 16 residues. Trimming took 2 bases from V and 3 from J; bases not matched to a gene: 5. The CDR3 is CASSLLAGASTDTQYF. For the CDR3, the DNA is TGTGCCAGCAGCTTACTAGCGGGAGCGTCAACAGATACGCAGTATTTT.

The V and J genes are TRBV4-1 and TRBJ2-7; unclear D gene. V lost 6 bases to trimming and J lost 4 bases, with 16 bases between them. The CDR3 runs 14 residues. Germline CDR1 reads MGHRA; CDR2 reads YSYEKL. The CDR3 nucleotides read TGCGCCAGCAGGCAGACACCGTTACGGTACGAGCAGTACTTC. Its protein is CASRQTPLRYEQYF.

This chain uses TRBV18 with TRBJ2-1; D possibly uses TRBD1 or TRBD2 (5 bases each). Germline V gene lookup returns CDR1 KGHSH and CDR2 LQKENI. The CDR3 has 18 amino acids. Trimming cost V 1 base and J 5 bases, with 21 bases left between them. The CDR3 bases are TGTGCCAGCTCACCACGCCTCGGGGCTAGCCCGGGTCACAATGAGCAGTTCTTC. It is translated as CASSPRLGASPGHNEQFF.

Here the CDR3 reads CASSPRESWSYEQYF. CDR3 coding DNA: TGTGCCAGCTCACCCCGGGAAAGCTGGTCCTACGAGCAGTACTTC. This sequence joins TRBV18 and TRBJ2-7, with D tentatively TRBD2 (5 bases). V gave up 3 bases and J gave up 1 base, with 13 bases separating them. The CDR3 consists of 15 residues. Germline V lookup: CDR1 KGHSH, CDR2 LQKENI.

This clone came up once. The chain carries TRBV14 and TRBJ2-5; possibly TRBD2 for D (6 bases). V lost 4 bases to trimming and J lost 0 bases, with 12 bases between them. Germline V gene lookup returns CDR1 SGHDN and CDR2 FVKESK. This CDR3 is built from 15 residues. The CDR3 protein is CASSPQGLHQETQYF. DNA for the CDR3: TGTGCCAGCAGCCCCCAGGGACTTCACCAAGAGACCCAGTACTTC. Filled out from reference TRBV14 and TRBJ2-5, the complete variable domain reads EAGVTQFPSHSVIEKGQTVTLRCDPISGHDNLYWYRRVMGKEIKFLLHFVKESKQDESGMPNNRFLAERTGGTYSTLKVQPAELEDSGVYFCASSPQGLHQETQYFGPGTRLLVL.

This chain connects TRBV28 to TRBJ2-7; a possible D gene is TRBD2 (5 bases). V was pared by 8 bases and J by 0 bases, with 20 bases between. The CDR3 consists of 16 residues. Germline V gives CDR1 MDHEN, CDR2 SYDVKM. The CDR3 nucleotides are TGTGCCAGCGATGCGGTAGCGCACACAAGCTCCTACGAGCAGTACTTC. Protein product: CASDAVAHTSSYEQYF.

CDR3 protein: CSASPWGAYNEQFF. In DNA, the CDR3 is TGCAGCGCCTCCCCATGGGGAGCCTACAATGAGCAGTTCTTC. The chain employs TRBV29-1 and TRBJ2-1; D perhaps matches TRBD2 (5 bases). The CDR3 is 14 residues long. CDR1 and CDR2 (germline): SQVTM, ANQGSEA. Between the trimmed V and J ends, which lost 7 bases and 2 bases, there was a span of 15 bases.

The chain carries TRBV2 and TRBJ2-5; 12 bases match TRBD2. The CDR3 has 17 residues. From germline, CDR1 is SNHLY and CDR2 FYNNEI. The J segment lost 5 bases and the V segment lost 0 bases, leaving 7 bases of the junction unmatched. The CDR3 DNA reads TGTGCCAGCAGTGAAGCAAGACTAGCGGGAGTCGGGGAGACCCAGTACTTC. It encodes CASSEARLAGVGETQYF.